The 24 T cell receptor beta chains listed next were all sequenced from one sample in a study of T cells in Graves' hyperthyroidism and ophthalmopathy. Authors of the study amplified TCR beta CDR3 regions from RNA transcripts. Using the HTBI primer set, a first-round RT-PCR was run on the TCR CDR3. A single record per CDR3 protein comes from TCRdb applying MiXCR to the multiplex PCR reads. The sample records about 500,000 distinct CDR3 sequences, roughly 15% being singletons. The sequencing input was blood. These receptors all come from a woman in her twenties or thirties with Graves' ophthalmopathy.

The rearrangement links TRBV28 to TRBJ2-2, with 10 bases matching TRBD2. This CDR3 comprises 15 residues. Germline lookup yields CDR1 MDHEN and CDR2 SYDVKM. Trimming cost V 4 bases and J 3 bases; bases outside gene matches: 2. The CDR3 sequence is CASSSSGRDTGELFF. CDR3 nucleotide sequence: TGTGCCAGCAGTTCCAGCGGGAGGGACACCGGGGAGCTGTTTTTT.

This clonotype appeared many times. At one end, the junction sequence differs from germline, possibly due to a read error. This chain uses TRBV2 with TRBJ2-7; D remains ambiguous. Germline CDR1 is SNHLY and CDR2 is FYNNEI. The CDR3 consists of 11 residues. The CDR3, as DNA: TGTGCCAGCAAGACTCCTTACGAGCAGTGCTTC. It translates to CASKTPYEQCF.

This clonotype was recorded a few times. CDR3: CSVGFGDSTEAFF. The CDR3 coding sequence is TGCAGCGTTGGGTTTGGGGACAGCACTGAAGCTTTCTTT. The chain recombines TRBV29-1 with TRBJ1-1, with 7 bases aligning to TRBD1. Germline V gives CDR1 SQVTM, CDR2 ANQGSEA. V lost 4 bases, J lost 4 bases, and 6 bases stayed unmatched. The CDR3 spans 13 residues.

This clonotype has a handful of counts. A read error is possible here, since a much larger clone lies one base away. The J gene is TRBJ1-1, the V gene TRBV18, with 7 nucleotides matching TRBD1. Germline assignment: CDR1 KGHSH and CDR2 LQKENI. This CDR3 is 15 amino acids long. J was trimmed by 4 bases and V by 5 bases; bases with no gene match: 10. The DNA of the CDR3 is TGTGCCAGCTCATCGTCAGGGGGTAGGGCCACTGAAGCTTTCTTT. Translated, it gives CASSSSGGRATEAFF.

The V call is TRBV20-1, the J call TRBJ2-7; no reliable D call. In germline, CDR1 is DFQATT, CDR2 SNEGSKA (reference sequence). The CDR3 consists of 13 residues. V gave up 6 bases and J gave up 3 bases, with 15 bases separating them. The CDR3 DNA reads TGCAGTGCCAACCTAGTGACCCACTACGAGCAGTACTTC. Translating it yields CSANLVTHYEQYF.

A few counts support this clonotype. The CDR3 DNA follows: TGTGCCAGCAGCTTCCCTCGGTCGGATCTCAGGGGCGGTGGCTTGAGCTCCTACAATGAGCAGTTCTTC. This codes for CASSFPRSDLRGGGLSSYNEQFF. V and J are TRBV7-9 and TRBJ2-1; D possibly corresponds to TRBD1 (6 bases). CDR3 length equals 23 residues. Trimming pared 3 bases from V and 0 bases from J, leaving 33 bases between. Germline CDR1 is SEHNR and CDR2 is FQNEAQ (reference sequence).

This clonotype was counted at least ten times. The chain links TRBV28 to TRBJ2-1; D unclear. Germline V gene sequence: CDR1 MDHEN, CDR2 SYDVKM. V was trimmed by 7 bases and J by 5 bases, leaving 12 bases between them. The CDR3 is 13 residues long. The CDR3 region has the DNA TGTGCCAGCATCCCTGGGATACACAATGAGCAGTTCTTC. This encodes CASIPGIHNEQFF.

This clonotype was counted a few times. The V call is TRBV4-1, the J call TRBJ2-5; 7 bases match TRBD2. The germline gives CDR1 MGHRA, CDR2 YSYEKL. The CDR3 loop spans 16 amino acids. V was clipped by 0 bases and J by 4 bases; unmatched bases: 8. The CDR3 here is CASSQDAGDPRETQYF. The CDR3, as DNA: TGCGCCAGCAGCCAAGATGCGGGGGACCCAAGAGAGACCCAGTACTTC.

V and J are TRBV20-1 and TRBJ1-2; 11 bases are a match to TRBD1. Germline assignment: CDR1 DFQATT and CDR2 SNEGSKA (reference sequence). V lost 5 bases and J lost 4; bases outside the gene matches: 6. The CDR3 totals 14 residues. The chain's CDR3 is CSAHGQGAPYGYTF. Written as DNA, the CDR3 is TGCAGTGCTCACGGACAGGGGGCCCCCTATGGCTACACCTTC.

This clonotype was found a few times. V is TRBV7-8 and J is TRBJ2-3; D gene unclear. The CDR3 consists of 13 residues. Germline CDR1 SGHVS, CDR2 FQNEAQ. Trimming cost V 7 bases and J 4 bases, with 12 bases left between them. CDR3 in DNA: TGTGCCAGCAACATGAGGCTAGCAGATACGCAGTATTTT. As protein: CASNMRLADTQYF.

This clonotype occurred many times. The gene calls are TRBV2 and TRBJ1-2; D gene uncertain. CDR3 length: 14 residues. V lost 3 bases, J lost 4 bases, and 12 bases lay in between. Germline CDR1 is SNHLY and CDR2 is FYNNEI. The CDR3 loop reads CASSDALGSYGYTF. The CDR3, as DNA: TGTGCCAGCAGTGACGCGCTTGGGTCCTATGGCTACACCTTC.

This clonotype occurred many times. This rearrangement joins TRBV20-1 to TRBJ2-7, with 7 bases identical to TRBD1. This CDR3 is built from 12 residues. Trimming cost V 5 bases and J 3 bases; bases outside gene matches: 4. In germline, CDR1 is DFQATT, CDR2 SNEGSKA (reference sequence). The CDR3, as DNA: TGCAGTGCTCAAGACAGGGACTACGAGCAGTACTTC. Its translation is CSAQDRDYEQYF.

This clonotype was counted between two and nine times. The rearrangement joins TRBV5-4 to TRBJ2-5; perhaps D is TRBD1 or TRBD2 (5 bases each). Trimming left V 2 bases short and J 5 bases short, with 16 bases between. Germline CDR1 SGHNT, CDR2 YYREEE (reference sequence). The CDR3 loop spans 15 amino acids. The CDR3 region is CASSFPGTGGETQYF. The CDR3 bases are TGTGCCAGCAGCTTCCCCGGGACCGGTGGGGAGACCCAGTACTTC.

This clonotype was seen many times. V is TRBV2 and J is TRBJ2-5; D ambiguous. Trimming took 3 bases from V and 2 from J, leaving 4 bases between them. CDR1 is SNHLY and CDR2 is FYNNEI in the germline V gene. The CDR3 covers 12 residues. The CDR3 nucleotides read TGTGCCAGCAGTGAGAGTCAAGAGACCCAGTACTTC. This codes for CASSESQETQYF.

This rearrangement joins TRBV7-8 to TRBJ2-2; no definite D call. This CDR3 region has 11 residues. Looked up from germline, CDR1 is SGHVS and CDR2 is FQNEAQ. V lost 4 bases and J lost 10, with 7 bases in between. CDR3 residues: CASSYFVELFF. The CDR3 DNA follows: TGTGCCAGCAGCTATTTCGTGGAGCTGTTTTTT. Together with reference TRBV7-8 and TRBJ2-2, the CDR3 gives the full variable domain: GAGVSQSPRYKVAKRGQDVALRCDPISGHVSLFWYQQALGQGPEFLTYFQNEAQLDKSGLPSDRFFAERPEGSVSTLKIQRTQQEDSAVYLCASSYFVELFFGEGSRLTVL.

A remark on this clonotype: A much larger clonotype is one base distant, so this may be a read error. This CDR3 fails to terminate in the conserved phenylalanine or tryptophan, so it likely reflects a read error. The chain joins TRBV27 to TRBJ2-5; TRBD2 aligns across 11 bases. This CDR3 spans 15 amino acids. Germline loops: CDR1 MNHEY, CDR2 SMNVEV (reference sequence). The J segment lost 3 bases and the V segment lost 5 bases, leaving 5 bases of the junction unmatched. The chain's CDR3 is CASSPGLAEEETQYL. CDR3 nucleotide sequence: TGTGCCAGCAGTCCGGGACTAGCGGAAGAAGAGACCCAGTACCTC.

This clonotype was seen only a few times. The V gene is TRBV6-1, the J gene TRBJ2-1; TRBD1 might be the D (6 bases). The CDR3 runs 13 residues. Germline CDR1 and CDR2: MNHNS and SASEGT. Trimming took off 6 bases at V and 5 bases at J, with 11 bases between the two ends. CDR3 DNA sequence: TGTGCCAGCAGGGTGGGGGCTAACAATGAGCAGTTCTTC. Amino acid sequence: CASRVGANNEQFF.

J is TRBJ1-2 and V is TRBV5-5, with D possibly matching TRBD1 (5 bases). V was clipped by 6 bases and J by 4 bases, with 16 bases between them. The CDR3 runs to 14 residues. Germline CDR1 SGHKS, CDR2 YYEKEE (reference sequence). The CDR3 bases are TGTGCCAGCACCCCTGGGGGAGGGGTCTATGGCTACACCTTC. It yields the protein CASTPGGGVYGYTF.

This clonotype was observed many times. The chain employs TRBV28 and TRBJ1-2; D unclear. Germline lookup yields CDR1 MDHEN and CDR2 SYDVKM. The CDR3 runs to 12 residues. Trimming took off 5 bases at V and 2 bases at J, with 6 bases between the two ends. Here the CDR3 DNA reads TGTGCCAGCAGTACTAACAACTATGGCTACACCTTC. Residues: CASSTNNYGYTF.

This clonotype was recorded at least ten times. This chain links TRBV28 with TRBJ1-2; D remains unclear. Trimming removed 8 bases at V and 4 bases at J, with 5 bases between. The germline CDR1 and CDR2 sequences are MDHEN and SYDVKM. The CDR3 loop spans 10 amino acids. CDR3 protein: CASEAYGYTF. CDR3 DNA sequence: TGTGCCAGCGAGGCCTATGGCTACACCTTC.

This clonotype was seen at least ten times. At one of its ends the junction is not consistent with the germline gene, which may arise from a read error. V gene TRBV5-1 combines with J gene TRBJ2-7, with D perhaps given as TRBD1 or TRBD2 (5 bases each). Germline CDR1 and CDR2: SGHRS and YFSETQ. The CDR3 is 15 amino acids. The CDR3 reads CACSLVTGTSYEQYF. The CDR3 DNA sequence: TGCGCCTGCAGCTTGGTTACGGGGACCTCCTACGAGCAGTACTTC.

The rearrangement joins TRBV10-3 to TRBJ2-3; possibly TRBD1 or TRBD2 for D (5 bases each). CDR3 size: 12 residues. The germline V gene encodes CDR1 ENHRY and CDR2 SYGVKD. Trimming left V 3 bases short and J 10 bases short, with 11 bases between. CDR3 coding DNA: TGTGCCATCAGTGATACTGGGGGACCGCAGTATTTT. This translates into CAISDTGGPQYF.

The table lists this clonotype with many counts. The rearrangement links TRBV5-5 to TRBJ2-7; 8 nucleotides align to TRBD2. From germline, CDR1 is SGHKS and CDR2 YYEKEE (reference sequence). The CDR3 runs 15 residues. With V trimmed by 0 bases and J by 4 bases, 6 bases remained unmatched. DNA of the CDR3: TGTGCCAGCAGCTTGGAGCCGGGACTAGTGTACGAGCAGTACTTC. Residues: CASSLEPGLVYEQYF.

The genes are TRBV5-1 and TRBJ2-3; D gene ambiguous. Germline V gene lookup returns CDR1 SGHRS and CDR2 YFSETQ. The CDR3 extends over 12 amino acids. Deletions cut 7 bases from V and 0 bases from J, with 6 bases between. DNA of the CDR3: TGCGCCAGCGGCTCCAGCACAGATACGCAGTATTTT. Protein sequence: CASGSSTDTQYF. The full variable domain, its missing parts supplied by reference TRBV5-1 and TRBJ2-3, is KAGVTQTPRYLIKTRGQQVTLSCSPISGHRSVSWYQQTPGQGLQFLFEYFSETQRNKGNFPGRFSGRQFSNSRSEMNVSTLELGDSALYLCASGSSTDTQYFGPGTRLTVL.